The rows below give T cell receptor beta chains drawn from one sample of a study of cytomegalovirus exposure and HLA in healthy donors. Measured with immunoSEQ multiplex PCR; TCRdb has only the in-frame clones, and not every one. The data hold approximately 110,000 clones, with around 73% observed a single time. The sequenced sample was PBMCs. Receptor source: a woman aged 40 to 50 in good health and CMV-seropositive. The CDR3 runs from the conserved cysteine through the conserved F or W. A D gene is named only where the DNA matches it firmly. Clone size is shown for a subset of rows, as once, few, many or a class of expanded clone.

V	D	size	J	DNA	CDR3
TRBV9	-	-	TRBJ1-2	TGTGCCAGCAGCGACTTACAGGGTACAAACTATGGCTACACCTTC	CASSDLQGTNYGYTF
TRBV7-8	-	once	TRBJ2-7	TGTGCCAGCAGCTTAGGCAGGTGGGCGCAGTACGAGCAGTACTTC	CASSLGRWAQYEQYF
TRBV7-2	TRBD2	few	TRBJ2-1	TGTGCCAGCAGCTTAGTCCCTGCGGGGGGGAACAATGAGCAGTTCTTC	CASSLVPAGGNNEQFF
TRBV5-1	TRBD1	-	TRBJ1-1	TGCGCCAGCAGCCCGGTGGACAGGGGAGGTCGGAACACTGAAGCTTTCTTT	CASSPVDRGGRNTEAFF
TRBV6-5	TRBD1	-	TRBJ1-1	TGTGCCAGCAGTTACTCGATTACAGGGGGTACTGAAGCTTTCTTT	CASSYSITGGTEAFF
TRBV4-1	-	once	TRBJ2-7	TGCGCCAGCAGCCAAGGACAAGGATTTTCCTACGAGCAGTACTTC	CASSQGQGFSYEQYF
TRBV6-6	-	-	TRBJ2-7	TGTGCCAGCTGCTTTGGAGGGGCGAGCTCCTACGAGCAGTACTTC	CASCFGGASSYEQYF
TRBV11-2	TRBD1	-	TRBJ2-2	TGTGCCAGCACCTCGACAGGGACCGGGGAGCTGTTTTTT	CASTSTGTGELFF
TRBV5-6	-	once	TRBJ1-2	TGTGCCAGCAGCTTTGATACGGGGGAAGTCGACTATGGCTACACCTTC	CASSFDTGEVDYGYTF
TRBV9	-	-	TRBJ1-5	TGTGCCAGCAGTCTCGGGCCACAGGGCAATCAGCCCCAGCATTTT	CASSLGPQGNQPQHF
TRBV2	TRBD1	few	TRBJ1-4	TGTGCCAGCTCCCCGGGACAGGGGGTTGAAAAACTGTTTTTT	CASSPGQGVEKLFF
TRBV7-9	-	-	TRBJ1-1	TGTGCCAGCAGCCTTACAAGTTCTGAAGCTTTCTTT	CASSLTSSEAFF
TRBV2	-	-	TRBJ1-1	TGTGCCAGCAGGAGGGGGGGCACTGAAGCTTTCTTT	CASRRGGTEAFF
TRBV6-5	TRBD1	once	TRBJ1-1	TGTGCCAGCAGGACTTACAGGGGGCGACTGACTGAAGCTTTCTTT	CASRTYRGRLTEAFF
TRBV7-8	-	few	TRBJ2-2	TGTGCCAGCAGCTTAGCGGGAGCTACCGGGGAGCTGTTTTTT	CASSLAGATGELFF
TRBV27	-	once	TRBJ1-2	TGTGCCAGCAGTTTATCAGGAGACTATGGCTACACCTTC	CASSLSGDYGYTF
TRBV9	-	-	TRBJ1-4	TGTGCCAGCAGCGTAACAGGAGTGCCTAATGAAAAACTGTTTTTT	CASSVTGVPNEKLFF
TRBV20-1	TRBD2	-	TRBJ2-5	TGCAGTGCTCCCGCGGGGGGAACCCAGTACTTC	CSAPAGGTQYF
TRBV4-2	TRBD1	-	TRBJ1-1	TGTGCCAGCAGCCAAGATATGGGACAGGTGAACACTGAAGCTTTCTTT	CASSQDMGQVNTEAFF
TRBV7-8	TRBD1	-	TRBJ2-7	TGTGCCAGCAGCCGGGACAGGGACCACGAGCAGTACTTC	CASSRDRDHEQYF
TRBV7-8	TRBD1	-	TRBJ1-1	TGTGCCAGCAGTTACGGACAGGGACCCACTGAAGCTTTCTTT	CASSYGQGPTEAFF
TRBV9	TRBD1	once	TRBJ1-6	TGTGCCAGCAGCGCCGGACAGGGCATGAATTCACCCCTCCACTTT	CASSAGQGMNSPLHF
TRBV19	TRBD1	-	TRBJ2-7	TGTGCCAGTACCGAGGGGGACAGGGATCTAGCCGAGCAGTACTTC	CASTEGDRDLAEQYF
TRBV11-2	TRBD1	many	TRBJ1-6	TGTGCCAGCAGCTTAGGTAGACAGGGGCATTCACCCCTCCACTTT	CASSLGRQGHSPLHF
TRBV10-3	TRBD2	-	TRBJ2-5	TGTGCCATCAGTGGTGGGGTGATAGCGGGGGCCGATACGCAAGAGACCCAGTACTTC	CAISGGVIAGADTQETQYF
TRBV10-1	-	-	TRBJ2-5	TGCGCCAGCACATTCAGGGGGGTAGAGACCCAGTACTTC	CASTFRGVETQYF
TRBV5-6	TRBD1	once	TRBJ2-4	TGTGCCAGCAGCTTGGCCCCCACAGGGGTCAAAAACATTCAGTACTTC	CASSLAPTGVKNIQYF
TRBV4-3	TRBD1	few	TRBJ2-7	TGCGCCAGCAGCCAAGATGATACAGGGGGCTACGAGCAGTACTTC	CASSQDDTGGYEQYF
TRBV2	TRBD1	-	TRBJ2-7	TGTGCCAGCAGTGAAGGATCTGTTGGGACAGGGTTTTTCTACGAGCAGTACTTC	CASSEGSVGTGFFYEQYF
TRBV7-9	-	-	TRBJ1-2	TGTGCCAGCAGCTCCACAGAGAGTTATGGCTACACCTTC	CASSSTESYGYTF
TRBV4-3	-	-	TRBJ2-7	TGCGCCAGCAGCCAAGATGGGCAAGGATTCTACGAGCAGTACTTC	CASSQDGQGFYEQYF
TRBV9	-	-	TRBJ1-3	TGTGCCAGCAGCTCAACTGTCGGGGGGGGAAACACCATATATTTT	CASSSTVGGGNTIYF
TRBV7-2	TRBD1	once	TRBJ1-2	TGTGCCAGCAGCTTTCTGCCGGGACAGCGGCCCTACACCTTC	CASSFLPGQRPYTF